These 22 T cell receptor beta chains came from one sample sequenced in a study of radiotherapy plus CTLA-4 blockade in lung cancer. Clones were read by immunoSEQ multiplex PCR, and TCRdb kept only the in-frame ones, dropping some. Counted here are under 110,000 clones, over 65% occurring once; the ten biggest clones make up around 2%. This specimen consisted of peripheral blood, obtained from a patient treated with radiotherapy plus ipilimumab. Receptors originate from a human donor with non-small cell lung cancer that progressed on radiotherapy plus ipilimumab. Some clones in this sample may be carry-over from other donors' samples.

This rearrangement joins TRBV28 to TRBJ1-5, with TRBD1 as a possible D gene (5 bases). The V end lost 4 bases, the J end lost 2 bases, and 12 bases lay between the germline ends. Germline CDR1 reads MDHEN; CDR2 reads SYDVKM. The CDR3 is 15 amino acids. The CDR3 reads CASSWGGGGNQPQHF. CDR3 coding DNA: TGTGCCAGCAGTTGGGGCGGGGGGGGCAATCAGCCCCAGCATTTT.

The chain combines TRBV7-2 with TRBJ2-7; tentatively, D is TRBD2 (6 bases). Germline loops: CDR1 SGHTA, CDR2 FQGNSA. The CDR3 sequence is 15 residues long. Trimming shortened V by 2 bases and J by 4 bases, and 15 bases separated the two germline ends. CDR3: CASSLRREAPYEQYF. The CDR3 DNA reads TGTGCCAGCAGCTTACGAAGGGAGGCCCCGTACGAGCAGTACTTC.

This sequence joins TRBV29-1 and TRBJ2-1; D perhaps matches TRBD2 (7 bases). V was trimmed by 0 bases and J by 9 bases, leaving 15 bases between them. Germline V gene sequence: CDR1 SQVTM, CDR2 ANQGSEA. CDR3 length: 14 residues. CDR3 residues: CSVEDFGGAGEQFF. In nucleotides, the CDR3 is TGCAGCGTTGAAGATTTTGGGGGGGCCGGTGAGCAGTTCTTC.

The chain has TRBV18 and TRBJ1-3; 11 bases fit TRBD1. J was trimmed by 0 bases and V by 5 bases; bases with no gene match: 6. The V gene's germline CDR1 is KGHSH and CDR2 LQKENI. The CDR3 runs 17 residues. The CDR3 bases are TGTGCCAGCTCATCCAGGACAGGGGGCTCCTCTGGAAACACCATATATTTT. It specifies CASSSRTGGSSGNTIYF.

This chain connects TRBV7-9 to TRBJ2-7; no reliable D call. V gave up 3 bases and J gave up 0 bases, with 9 bases separating them. The CDR3 contains 14 residues. Per germline, CDR1 SEHNR and CDR2 FQNEAQ (reference sequence). In DNA, the CDR3 is TGTGCCAGCAGCTTCGGGTTGCGCTCCTACGAGCAGTACTTC. Its protein is CASSFGLRSYEQYF.

This chain links TRBV5-1 with TRBJ2-6; either TRBD1 or TRBD2 may supply D (5 bases each). CDR3 length equals 17 residues. V lost 1 base to trimming and J lost 0 bases, with 11 bases between them. Germline V gene sequence: CDR1 SGHRS, CDR2 YFSETQ. This CDR3 reads CASSLSTGGSGANVLTF. CDR3 in DNA: TGCGCCAGCAGCTTGAGTACAGGAGGCTCTGGGGCCAACGTCCTGACTTTC. The whole variable domain, remainder taken from reference TRBV5-1 and TRBJ2-6, is KAGVTQTPRYLIKTRGQQVTLSCSPISGHRSVSWYQQTPGQGLQFLFEYFSETQRNKGNFPGRFSGRQFSNSRSEMNVSTLELGDSALYLCASSLSTGGSGANVLTFGAGSRLTVL.

CDR3 coding DNA: TGTGCCAGCAGCCCCTGGCAGGGGAGCTACGAGCAGTACTTC. It is translated as CASSPWQGSYEQYF. The rearrangement joins TRBV7-2 to TRBJ2-7; D might be TRBD1 (6 bases). The CDR3 is 14 residues long. Germline assignment: CDR1 SGHTA and CDR2 FQGNSA. The V and J ends lost 5 bases and 3 bases respectively, with 14 bases between them.

The chain combines TRBV19 with TRBJ2-7, with 9 bases identical to TRBD1. Germline V gene data show CDR1 as LNHDA and CDR2 as SQIVND (reference sequence). J gave up 2 bases and V 6 bases, and 2 bases lay outside the gene matches. The CDR3 runs 13 residues. In DNA form, the CDR3 reads TGTGCCAGTAGGCGGACAGGGGCCTACGAGCAGTACTTC. It codes for CASRRTGAYEQYF.

V usage is TRBV4-2 and J usage is TRBJ2-1; 7 bases are shared with TRBD2. V lost 0 bases to trimming and J lost 9 bases; unmatched junction nucleotides: 11. The germline V gene encodes CDR1 LGHNA and CDR2 YNFKEQ. The CDR3 extends over 16 amino acids. In DNA form, the CDR3 reads TGTGCCAGCAGCCAAGATAACGGACTAGGAAGGGCTGAGCAGTTCTTC. This translates into CASSQDNGLGRAEQFF.

This rearrangement joins TRBV4-1 to TRBJ1-2; D ambiguous. Germline assignment: CDR1 MGHRA and CDR2 YSYEKL. This CDR3 contains 15 residues. Trimming took off 0 bases at V and 5 bases at J, with 13 bases between the two ends. CDR3 residues: CASSQDSAGGYGYTF. The CDR3 nucleotides read TGCGCCAGCAGCCAAGATTCGGCCGGAGGGTATGGCTACACCTTC.

The chain recombines TRBV15 with TRBJ1-1; perhaps TRBD1 as D (5 bases). The V end was cut by 5 bases, the J end by 5 bases, with 12 bases between. Germline V lookup: CDR1 LNHNV, CDR2 YYDKDF (reference sequence). The CDR3 consists of 13 residues. This chain's CDR3 is CATSHGGGTEAFF. The CDR3 nucleotides are TGTGCCACCAGCCACGGGGGGGGTACTGAAGCTTTCTTT.

This chain's CDR3 is CASSSQGTGGGNTIYF. In DNA form, the CDR3 reads TGCGCCAGCAGCTCCCAAGGGACAGGAGGAGGAAACACCATATATTTT. The rearrangement joins TRBV5-1 to TRBJ1-3, with 8 positions matching TRBD1. This CDR3 comprises 16 residues. The germline CDR1 and CDR2 sequences are SGHRS and YFSETQ. Trimming cost V 3 bases and J 4 bases; bases outside gene matches: 9.

In this sample, this clone turned up a few times. This chain links TRBV4-2 with TRBJ2-7; 10 bases align to TRBD2. CDR3 size: 15 residues. Germline CDR1 reads LGHNA; CDR2 reads YNFKEQ. Unmatched junction bases numbered 6, after V lost 0 bases and J lost 7 bases. The CDR3 is CASSQDLASGGEQYF. For the CDR3, the DNA is TGTGCCAGCAGCCAAGATCTGGCTAGCGGGGGAGAGCAGTACTTC.

The chain uses TRBV10-3 and TRBJ2-7; D is perhaps TRBD1 or TRBD2 (6 bases each). V was clipped by 5 bases and J by 3 bases, with 17 bases between them. CDR1 and CDR2 from the germline V gene are ENHRY and SYGVKD. The CDR3 covers 15 residues. CDR3 region: CAISPGPGAHYEQYF. The CDR3 DNA reads as TGTGCCATCAGTCCGGGTCCGGGGGCTCACTACGAGCAGTACTTC.

The V gene is TRBV11-3, the J gene TRBJ2-3, with a possible D match to TRBD2 (5 bases). The CDR3 is made up of 11 amino acids. Germline CDR1 and CDR2: SGHNT and YENEEA. V dropped 6 bases and J dropped 9 bases, with 10 bases sitting between them. The DNA for the CDR3 is TGTGCCAGCAGTCGGGGTACGACGCAGTATTTT. This encodes CASSRGTTQYF.

This chain links TRBV28 with TRBJ2-5; 7 bases map to TRBD1. From germline, CDR1 is MDHEN and CDR2 SYDVKM. The CDR3 runs 14 residues. The V and J ends lost 7 bases and 12 bases, in that order; junction bases with no gene match: 17. CDR3 residues: CASTYTGTVGTEYF. The CDR3 DNA is TGTGCCAGCACCTACACCGGGACAGTTGGGACGGAGTACTTC.

The chain joins TRBV9 to TRBJ1-5; D perhaps matches TRBD1 (6 bases). CDR1 is SGDLS, CDR2 YYNGEE, per germline. CDR3 length equals 14 residues. V was clipped by 0 bases and J by 4 bases, with 8 bases between them. The CDR3 reads CASSVGGPNQPQHF. The DNA of the CDR3 is TGTGCCAGCAGCGTAGGGGGGCCAAATCAGCCCCAGCATTTT. Complete variable domain (other parts from reference TRBV9 and TRBJ1-5): DSGVTQTPKHLITATGQRVTLRCSPRSGDLSVYWYQQSLDQGLQFLIQYYNGEERAKGNILERFSAQQFPDLHSELNLSSLELGDSALYFCASSVGGPNQPQHFGDGTRLSIL.

The chain is built from TRBV18 and TRBJ2-7; 7 nucleotides line up with TRBD2. J lost 0 bases, V lost 6 bases, and 8 bases had no gene match. CDR1 KGHSH and CDR2 LQKENI come from the germline V gene. The CDR3 length is 15 residues. Here the CDR3 DNA reads TGTGCCAGCTCCCTTTGGGGGGGTAGCTCCTACGAGCAGTACTTC. Protein: CASSLWGGSSYEQYF.

This clone has a single count. The chain joins TRBV29-1 to TRBJ2-7, with 15 bases that match TRBD2. The CDR3 length is 15 residues. V gave up 6 bases and J gave up 4 bases; unmatched junction bases: 7. Germline CDR1 SQVTM, CDR2 ANQGSEA. The CDR3 bases are TGCAGCGTCAGAGGACTAGCGGGGGGGAGGTACGAGCAGTACTTC. Amino acid sequence: CSVRGLAGGRYEQYF.

J is TRBJ1-5 and V is TRBV4-1; TRBD1 is a possible D gene (6 bases). Per the germline V gene, CDR1 is MGHRA and CDR2 is YSYEKL. Deletions cut 4 bases from V and 2 bases from J, with 24 bases between. This CDR3 region has 19 residues. In DNA form, the CDR3 reads TGCGCCAGCAGCCCCTTAGGGCGGACAGCGGAGTGGGGCAATCAGCCCCAGCATTTT. As protein: CASSPLGRTAEWGNQPQHF.

The chain is built from TRBV10-2 and TRBJ2-1; 7 bases match TRBD2. Germline V gene lookup returns CDR1 WSHSY and CDR2 SAAADI. The CDR3 is made up of 13 amino acids. The junction had 1 base not matched to a gene; V was cut back by 6 bases and J by 2 bases. CDR3 sequence (DNA): TGCGCCAGCAGCCGGGGGGCCTACAATGAGCAGTTCTTC. Translating gives CASSRGAYNEQFF.

As concerns this clone: Other DNA sequences from this sample encode an identical CDR3 as well. The chain carries TRBV7-3 and TRBJ1-1; D remains ambiguous. The germline gives CDR1 SGHTA, CDR2 FQGTGA. Trimming left V 0 bases short and J 0 bases short, with 2 bases between. The length of the CDR3 is 13 residues. The DNA of the CDR3 is TGTGCCAGCAGCTTAACTTTGAACACTGAAGCTTTCTTT. It is translated as CASSLTLNTEAFF.